This T cell receptor beta chain was identified in a study of beta chain features in type 1 diabetes. About the research overall: Examination of sorted cells across all samples involved around 98 million cells.

It was one heparinised blood draw, averaging roughly 100 mL, that each donor gave. This clone was picked up a small number of times. Its antigen is unidentified. Expressed TCRB transcripts were sequenced after all isolated RNA was converted to cDNA. Some clones are missing from TCRdb's copy, which holds only in-frame ones; the method was immunoSEQ multiplex PCR. The data show 600,000 to 750,000 clones, with around 12% seen just once and over 0.1% held by the top ten. Points from the study as a whole: Over-representation of high TCR-expressing cells was a possible consequence of cDNA sequencing. Shortening of TCRB CDR3s, moderate but significant, appeared in all four CD4+ subsets of Type 1 diabetes patients. Compared to healthy donors, patients appeared to have naive, central memory and Treg TCRB repertoires that were more alike.

This CDR3 spans 16 amino acids. Germline V gene lookup returns CDR1 MNHNY and CDR2 SVGAGI (reference sequence). V was cut by 6 bases and J by 0 bases, with 15 bases left in between. The chain couples TRBV6-6 to TRBJ1-3; D not certain. This receptor was obtained from a man aged 25-40 years with type 1 diabetes. Material for sequencing was naive CD4+ T cells from blood. CDR3 bases: TGTGCCAGCAGCAAAAACCTCTCTAACTCTGGAAACACCATATATTTT. Amino acids: CASSKNLSNSGNTIYF.